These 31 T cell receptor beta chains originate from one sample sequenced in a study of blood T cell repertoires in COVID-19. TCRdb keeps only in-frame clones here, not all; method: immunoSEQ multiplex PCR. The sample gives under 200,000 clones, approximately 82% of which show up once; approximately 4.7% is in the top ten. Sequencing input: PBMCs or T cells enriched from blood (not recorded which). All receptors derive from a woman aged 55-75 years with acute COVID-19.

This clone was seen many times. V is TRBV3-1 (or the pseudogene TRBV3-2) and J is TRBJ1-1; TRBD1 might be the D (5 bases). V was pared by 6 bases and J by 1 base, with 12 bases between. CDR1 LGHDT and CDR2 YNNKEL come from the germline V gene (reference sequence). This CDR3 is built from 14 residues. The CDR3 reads CASRPAGGNTEAFF. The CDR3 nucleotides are TGTGCCAGCAGGCCCGCGGGGGGGAACACTGAAGCTTTCTTT.

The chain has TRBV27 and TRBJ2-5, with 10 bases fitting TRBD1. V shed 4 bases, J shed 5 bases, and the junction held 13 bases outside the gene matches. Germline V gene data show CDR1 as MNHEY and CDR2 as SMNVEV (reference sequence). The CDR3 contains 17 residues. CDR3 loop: CASSSLSGTGDYETQYF. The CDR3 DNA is TGTGCCAGCAGTTCGCTCTCCGGGACAGGGGACTACGAGACCCAGTACTTC.

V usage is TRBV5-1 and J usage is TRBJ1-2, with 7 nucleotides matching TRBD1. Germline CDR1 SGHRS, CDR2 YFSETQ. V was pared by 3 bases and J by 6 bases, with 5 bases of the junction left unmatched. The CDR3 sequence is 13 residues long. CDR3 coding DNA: TGCGCCAGCAGCTACTTACAGGGGAATGGCTACACCTTC. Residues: CASSYLQGNGYTF.

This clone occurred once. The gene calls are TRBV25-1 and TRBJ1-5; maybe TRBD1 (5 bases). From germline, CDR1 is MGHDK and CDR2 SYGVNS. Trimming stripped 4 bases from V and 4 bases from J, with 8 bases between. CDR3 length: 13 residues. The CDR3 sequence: CASSGGRNQPQHF. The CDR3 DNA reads TGTGCCAGCAGTGGGGGCCGAAATCAGCCCCAGCATTTT.

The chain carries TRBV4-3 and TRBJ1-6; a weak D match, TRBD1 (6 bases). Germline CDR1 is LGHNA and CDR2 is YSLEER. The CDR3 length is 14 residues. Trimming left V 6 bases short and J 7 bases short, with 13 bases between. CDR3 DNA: TGCGCCAGCAGTCCTAGTGGGGGCAATTCACCCCTCCACTTT. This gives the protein CASSPSGGNSPLHF.

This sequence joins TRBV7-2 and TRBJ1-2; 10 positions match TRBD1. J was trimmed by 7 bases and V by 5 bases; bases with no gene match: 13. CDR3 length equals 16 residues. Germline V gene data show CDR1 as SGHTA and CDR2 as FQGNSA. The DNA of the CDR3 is TGTGCCAGCAGCGTGGGACAGGGGTCTGCGCTGGGTGGCTACACCTTC. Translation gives CASSVGQGSALGGYTF.

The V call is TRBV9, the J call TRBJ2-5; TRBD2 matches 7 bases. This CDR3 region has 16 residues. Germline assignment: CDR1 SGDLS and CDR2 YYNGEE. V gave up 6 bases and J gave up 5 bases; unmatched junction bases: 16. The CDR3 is CASTPRAGEGWETQYF. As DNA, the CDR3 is TGTGCCAGCACCCCGCGGGCGGGGGAGGGGTGGGAGACCCAGTACTTC.

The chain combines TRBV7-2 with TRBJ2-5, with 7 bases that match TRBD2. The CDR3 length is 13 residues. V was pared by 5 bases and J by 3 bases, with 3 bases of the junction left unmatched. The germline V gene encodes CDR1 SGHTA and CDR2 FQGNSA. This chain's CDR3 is CASSGGSKETQYF. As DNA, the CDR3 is TGTGCCAGCAGCGGCGGGAGTAAAGAGACCCAGTACTTC. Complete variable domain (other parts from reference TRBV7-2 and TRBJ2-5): GAGVSQSPSNKVTEKGKDVELRCDPISGHTALYWYRQSLGQGLEFLIYFQGNSAPDKSGLPSDRFSAERTGGSVSTLTIQRTQQEDSAVYLCASSGGSKETQYFGPGTRLLVL.

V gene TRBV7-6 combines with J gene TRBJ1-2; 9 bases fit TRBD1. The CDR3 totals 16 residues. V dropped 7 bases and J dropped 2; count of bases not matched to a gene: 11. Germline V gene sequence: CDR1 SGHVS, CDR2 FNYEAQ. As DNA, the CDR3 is TGTGCCAGCACCTCCCTAAGGACAGGGGAAAACTATGGCTACACCTTC. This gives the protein CASTSLRTGENYGYTF.

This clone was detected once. The CDR3, as DNA: TGTGCCACCAGTGATACCGGGAGCGGGGATGGCTACACCTTC. It specifies CATSDTGSGDGYTF. The chain links TRBV24-1 to TRBJ1-2; D ambiguous. Trimming took off 3 bases at V and 6 bases at J, with 13 bases between the two ends. Germline assignment: CDR1 KGHDR and CDR2 SFDVKD. This CDR3 has 14 amino acids.

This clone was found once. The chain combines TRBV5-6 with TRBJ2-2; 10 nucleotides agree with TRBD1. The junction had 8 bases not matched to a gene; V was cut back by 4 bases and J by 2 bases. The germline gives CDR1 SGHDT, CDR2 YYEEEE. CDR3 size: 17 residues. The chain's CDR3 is CASSTTDRGRNTGELFF. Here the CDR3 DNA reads TGTGCCAGCAGCACCACGGACAGGGGGAGAAACACCGGGGAGCTGTTTTTT. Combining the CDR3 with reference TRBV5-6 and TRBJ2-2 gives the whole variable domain DAGVTQSPTHLIKTRGQQVTLRCSPKSGHDTVSWYQQALGQGPQFIFQYYEEEERQRGNFPDRFSGHQFPNYSSELNVNALLLGDSALYLCASSTTDRGRNTGELFFGEGSRLTVL.

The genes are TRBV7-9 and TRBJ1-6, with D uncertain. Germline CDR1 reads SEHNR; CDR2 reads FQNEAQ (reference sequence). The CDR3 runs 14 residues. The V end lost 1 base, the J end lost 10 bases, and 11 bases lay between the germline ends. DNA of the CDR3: TGTGCCAGCAGCTTAGGAGAGGGTTACTCACCCCTCCACTTT. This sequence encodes CASSLGEGYSPLHF.

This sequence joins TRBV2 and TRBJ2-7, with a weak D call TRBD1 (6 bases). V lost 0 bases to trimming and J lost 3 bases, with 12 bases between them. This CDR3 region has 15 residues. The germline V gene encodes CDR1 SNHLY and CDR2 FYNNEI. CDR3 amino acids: CASSEAGGPIYEQYF. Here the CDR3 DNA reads TGTGCCAGCAGTGAAGCAGGGGGTCCTATCTACGAGCAGTACTTC.

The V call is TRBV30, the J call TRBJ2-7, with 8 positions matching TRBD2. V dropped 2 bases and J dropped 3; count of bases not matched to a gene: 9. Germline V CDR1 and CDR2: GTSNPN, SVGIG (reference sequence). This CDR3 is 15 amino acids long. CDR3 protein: CAWSPGSGIYYEQYF. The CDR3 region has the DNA TGTGCCTGGAGTCCGGGTAGCGGGATTTACTACGAGCAGTACTTC. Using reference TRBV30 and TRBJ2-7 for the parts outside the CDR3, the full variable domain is SQTIHQWPATLVQPVGSPLSLECTVEGTSNPNLYWYRQAAGRGLQLLFYSVGIGQISSEVPQNLSASRPQDRQFILSSKKLLLSDSGFYLCAWSPGSGIYYEQYFGPGTRLTVT.

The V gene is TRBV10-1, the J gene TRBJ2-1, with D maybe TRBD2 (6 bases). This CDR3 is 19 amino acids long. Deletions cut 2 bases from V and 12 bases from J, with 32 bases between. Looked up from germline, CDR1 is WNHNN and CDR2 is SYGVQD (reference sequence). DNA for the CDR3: TGCGCCAGCAGTGAGGCGACCTTAGCGGAGGGAGGCCCCCTCTCAGGGCAGTTCTTC. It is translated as CASSEATLAEGGPLSGQFF.

The DNA of the CDR3 is TGTGCCTGGAGTGACCCGGGGCGGGGTTACGATGAAAAACTGTTTTTT. Translated: CAWSDPGRGYDEKLFF. This chain connects TRBV30 to TRBJ1-4, with D perhaps TRBD1 (5 bases). V was pared by 1 base and J by 6 bases, with 18 bases between. Per germline, CDR1 GTSNPN and CDR2 SVGIG (reference sequence). The CDR3 is 16 residues long.

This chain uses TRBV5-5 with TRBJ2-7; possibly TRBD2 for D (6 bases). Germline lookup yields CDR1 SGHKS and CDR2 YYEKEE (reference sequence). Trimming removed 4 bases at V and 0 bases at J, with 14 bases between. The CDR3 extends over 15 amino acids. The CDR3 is CASSHLGRSSYEQYV. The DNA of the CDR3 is TGTGCCAGCAGCCACCTAGGGAGGAGCTCCTACGAGCAGTACGTC.

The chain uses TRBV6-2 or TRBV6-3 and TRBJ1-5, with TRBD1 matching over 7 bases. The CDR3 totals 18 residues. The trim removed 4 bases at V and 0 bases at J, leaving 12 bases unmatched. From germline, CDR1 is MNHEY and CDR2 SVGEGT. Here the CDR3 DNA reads TGTGCCAGCAGTTCCCAAGCCGACAGGGTCGCTAGCAATCAGCCCCAGCATTTT. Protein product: CASSSQADRVASNQPQHF.

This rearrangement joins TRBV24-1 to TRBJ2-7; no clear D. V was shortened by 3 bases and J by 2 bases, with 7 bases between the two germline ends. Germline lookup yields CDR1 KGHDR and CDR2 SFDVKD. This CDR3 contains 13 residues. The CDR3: CATSDTYPYEQYF. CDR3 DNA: TGTGCCACCAGTGATACTTATCCCTACGAGCAGTACTTC.

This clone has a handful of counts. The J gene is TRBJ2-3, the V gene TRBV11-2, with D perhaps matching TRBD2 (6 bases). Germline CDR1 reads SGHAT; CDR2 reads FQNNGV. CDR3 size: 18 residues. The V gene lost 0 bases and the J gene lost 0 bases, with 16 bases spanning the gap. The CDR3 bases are TGTGCCAGCAGCTTAGATAGAGGTAGCGGCATTAGCACAGATACGCAGTATTTT. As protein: CASSLDRGSGISTDTQYF.

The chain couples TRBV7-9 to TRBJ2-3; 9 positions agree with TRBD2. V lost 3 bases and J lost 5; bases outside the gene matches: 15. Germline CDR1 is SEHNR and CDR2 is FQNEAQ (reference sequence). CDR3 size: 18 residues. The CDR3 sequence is CASSFFPAAGGLEDTQYF. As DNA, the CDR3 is TGTGCCAGCAGCTTTTTTCCCGCCGCGGGGGGGTTGGAAGATACGCAGTATTTT.

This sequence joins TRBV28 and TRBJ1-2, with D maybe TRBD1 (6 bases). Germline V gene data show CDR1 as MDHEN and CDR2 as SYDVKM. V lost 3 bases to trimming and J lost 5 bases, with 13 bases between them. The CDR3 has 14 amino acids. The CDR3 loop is CASSLGGARYGYTF. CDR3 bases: TGTGCCAGCAGTTTGGGGGGGGCGCGGTATGGCTACACCTTC.

CDR3 in DNA: TGTGCCGGCGGGGCCGTTGGAAACACCATATATTTT. Translation: CAGGAVGNTIYF. The chain recombines TRBV28 with TRBJ1-3, with D possibly TRBD1 on 5 matching bases. The germline gives CDR1 MDHEN, CDR2 SYDVKM. Deletions cut 11 bases from V and 3 bases from J, with 11 bases between. This CDR3 is 12 amino acids long.

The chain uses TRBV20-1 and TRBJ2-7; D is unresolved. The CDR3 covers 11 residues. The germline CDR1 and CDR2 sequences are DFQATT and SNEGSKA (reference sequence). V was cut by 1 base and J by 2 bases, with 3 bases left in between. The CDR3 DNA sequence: TGCAGTGCTAGAGGAGCCTACGAGCAGTACTTC. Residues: CSARGAYEQYF.

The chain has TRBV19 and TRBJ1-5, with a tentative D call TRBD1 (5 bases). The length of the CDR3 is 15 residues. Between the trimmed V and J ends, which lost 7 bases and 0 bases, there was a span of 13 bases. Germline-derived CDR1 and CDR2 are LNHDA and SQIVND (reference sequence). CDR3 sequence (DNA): TGTGCCAGTACCTCCTCACAGGTTAGCAATCAGCCCCAGCATTTT. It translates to CASTSSQVSNQPQHF.

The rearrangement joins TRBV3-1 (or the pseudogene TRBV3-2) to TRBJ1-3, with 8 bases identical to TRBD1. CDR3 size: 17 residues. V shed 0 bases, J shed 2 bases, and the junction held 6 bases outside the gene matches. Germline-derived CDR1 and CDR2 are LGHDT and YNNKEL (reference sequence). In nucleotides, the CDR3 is TGTGCCAGCAGCCAAGATCATGCACAGGGGGCTGGAAACACCATATATTTT. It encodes CASSQDHAQGAGNTIYF.

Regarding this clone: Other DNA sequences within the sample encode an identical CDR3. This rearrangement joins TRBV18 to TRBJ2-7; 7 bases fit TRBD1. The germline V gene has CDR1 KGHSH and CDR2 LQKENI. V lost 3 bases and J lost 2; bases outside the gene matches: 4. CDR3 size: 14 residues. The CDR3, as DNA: TGTGCCAGCTCACCCCGACAGGGCACCTACGAGCAGTACGTC. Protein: CASSPRQGTYEQYV.

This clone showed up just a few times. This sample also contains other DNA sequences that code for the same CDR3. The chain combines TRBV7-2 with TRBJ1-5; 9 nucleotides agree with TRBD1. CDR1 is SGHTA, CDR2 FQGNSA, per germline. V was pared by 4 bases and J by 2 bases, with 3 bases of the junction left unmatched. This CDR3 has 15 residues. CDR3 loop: CASSSRTGGNQPQHF. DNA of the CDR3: TGTGCCAGCAGCTCGAGGACAGGGGGCAATCAGCCCCAGCATTTT.

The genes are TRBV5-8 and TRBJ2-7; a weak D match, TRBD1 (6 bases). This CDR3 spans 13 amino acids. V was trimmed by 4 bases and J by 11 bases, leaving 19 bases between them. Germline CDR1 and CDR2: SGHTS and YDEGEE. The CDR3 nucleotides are TGTGCCAGCAGCGCAACGGTTGGGGGCGTGGAGTACTTC. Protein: CASSATVGGVEYF.

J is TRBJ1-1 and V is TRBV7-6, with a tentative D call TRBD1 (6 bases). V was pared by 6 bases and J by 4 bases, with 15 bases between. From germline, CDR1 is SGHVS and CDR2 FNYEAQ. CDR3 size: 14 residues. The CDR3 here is CASSYQGGGTEAFF. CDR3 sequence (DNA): TGTGCCAGCAGTTACCAGGGAGGGGGCACTGAAGCTTTCTTT.

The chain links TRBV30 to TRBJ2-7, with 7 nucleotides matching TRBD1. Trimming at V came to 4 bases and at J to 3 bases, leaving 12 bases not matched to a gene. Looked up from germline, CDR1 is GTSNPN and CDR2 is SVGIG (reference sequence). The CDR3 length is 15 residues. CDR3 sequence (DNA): TGTGCCTGGAATAAACAGGGGTCAGGGATCTACGAGCAGTACGTC. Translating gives CAWNKQGSGIYEQYV.